These T cell receptor beta chains were read from a single sample in a study of beta chain features in type 1 diabetes. Assay: immunoSEQ multiplex PCR; the TCRdb copy retains only in-frame clones and omits some. Here the sample spans 350,000 or so clones, about 20% being singletons. The sequenced sample was naive CD4+ T cells from blood. Receptor source: a woman between 18 and 30 years old in good health. Each CDR3 is given with its conserved first and last residue. Fields, in order: D gene, V gene, clone size, J gene, CDR3 protein, CDR3 DNA. D genes are given only for firm matches. For some rows the clone size is stated as once, few or many, or as a class when expanded; others skip it.

>NA|TRBV7-8|NA|TRBJ2-1
CASSLPSASLFF
TGTGCCAGCAGCCTACCTAGCGCCAGTCTGTTCTTC
>TRBD1|TRBV6-6|NA|TRBJ2-4
CASSSRTGMNIQYF
TGTGCCAGCAGTTCCCGGACAGGGATGAACATTCAGTACTTC
>NA|TRBV7-2|NA|TRBJ2-3
CASSLGGDTDTQYF
TGTGCCAGCAGCTTAGGGGGGGACACAGATACGCAGTATTTT
>TRBD1|TRBV9|NA|TRBJ1-2
CASSVEDRGPLGYTF
TGTGCCAGCAGCGTAGAGGACAGGGGGCCCCTGGGCTACACCTTC
>TRBD1|TRBV5-1|NA|TRBJ2-5
CASSWGQGGETQYF
TGCGCCAGCAGCTGGGGACAGGGTGGAGAGACCCAGTACTTC
>TRBD1|TRBV6-5|NA|TRBJ1-2
CASRTGTENYGYTF
TGTGCCAGCAGAACCGGGACAGAGAACTATGGCTACACCTTC
>NA|TRBV19|few|TRBJ2-6
CASSLSSGANVLTF
TGTGCCAGTAGCCTCAGCTCTGGGGCCAACGTCCTGACTTTC
>TRBD2|TRBV18|NA|TRBJ2-7
CASSQGAGHPYEQYF
TGTGCCAGCTCACAGGGAGCGGGGCACCCCTACGAGCAGTACTTC
>NA|TRBV5-1|NA|TRBJ2-7
CASSPGGTLGYEQYF
TGCGCCAGCAGCCCCGGCGGGACCTTGGGGTACGAGCAGTACTTC
>TRBD1|TRBV30|few|TRBJ1-2
CASTSGGAGYTF
TGTGCCAGCACGTCAGGGGGCGCTGGCTACACCTTC
>NA|TRBV6-5|NA|TRBJ2-2
CASRRYWTSTGELFF
TGTGCCAGCAGAAGGTACTGGACAAGCACCGGGGAGCTGTTTTTT
>NA|TRBV7-9|NA|TRBJ2-5
CASSFRQEGTQYF
TGTGCCAGCAGCTTCAGGCAGGAGGGGACCCAGTACTTC
>TRBD1|TRBV19|NA|TRBJ2-2
CATTDRGNTGELFF
TGTGCCACCACCGACAGGGGGAACACCGGGGAGCTGTTTTTT
>NA|TRBV5-1|few|TRBJ1-4
CASSLTAGAHEKLFF
TGCGCCAGCAGCTTAACCGCGGGGGCTCATGAAAAACTGTTTTTT
>TRBD1|TRBV6-1|NA|TRBJ2-5
CASSELDRGSRETQYF
TGTGCCAGCAGTGAATTGGACAGGGGGTCCAGAGAGACCCAGTACTTC
>NA|TRBV5-5|few|TRBJ1-6
CASSTTTDSPLHF
TGTGCCAGCAGCACAACCACAGATTCACCCCTCCACTTT
>TRBD2|TRBV4-2|NA|TRBJ2-7
CASSQSGSAGGLGYEQYF
TGTGCCAGCAGCCAAAGTGGGTCAGCGGGAGGATTGGGGTACGAGCAGTACTTC
>NA|TRBV11-1|NA|TRBJ2-2
CASSLGQGYTGELFF
TGTGCCAGCAGCTTAGGTCAGGGGTACACCGGGGAGCTGTTTTTT
>NA|TRBV5-4|few|TRBJ2-5
CASHKSQETQYF
TGTGCCAGCCACAAAAGCCAAGAGACCCAGTACTTC
>NA|TRBV9|NA|TRBJ1-1
CASSASPGRRTEAFF
TGTGCCAGCAGCGCGAGCCCAGGTCGTAGAACTGAAGCTTTCTTT
>TRBD2|TRBV7-2|NA|TRBJ2-1
CASSQTLGLAGVSNEQFF
TGTGCCAGCAGTCAAACCCTCGGACTAGCGGGGGTCAGTAATGAGCAGTTCTTC
>NA|TRBV30|few|TRBJ1-2
CAWTLLGGWEGYTF
TGTGCCTGGACCCTCTTGGGGGGTTGGGAAGGCTACACCTTC
>NA|TRBV29-1|few|TRBJ2-1
CSVRGGFTYNEQFF
TGCAGCGTGAGGGGGGGTTTCACCTACAATGAGCAGTTCTTC
>TRBD1|TRBV11-2|NA|TRBJ2-5
CASSQDGTGGPETQYF
TGTGCCAGCAGCCAGGACGGGACAGGGGGTCCAGAGACCCAGTACTTC
>TRBD2|TRBV30|few|TRBJ2-7
CAWSVKASGNYEQYF
TGTGCCTGGAGTGTTAAAGCTAGCGGCAACTACGAGCAGTACTTC
>NA|TRBV12-5|NA|TRBJ2-3
CASGLSYTDTQYF
TGTGCTAGTGGTTTGAGCTACACAGATACGCAGTATTTT
>NA|TRBV6-1|NA|TRBJ1-5
CASSVLPGQPQHF
TGTGCCAGCAGTGTGCTCCCGGGTCAGCCCCAGCATTTT
>NA|TRBV9|NA|TRBJ2-6
CASSAGIANVLTF
TGTGCCAGCAGCGCGGGTATCGCCAACGTCCTGACTTTC
>NA|TRBV18|few|TRBJ2-6
CASSIDPSGANVLTF
TGTGCCAGCTCGATAGATCCCTCTGGGGCCAACGTCCTGACTTTC
>NA|TRBV5-1|once|TRBJ2-5
CASSSRGRGETQYF
TGCGCCAGCAGCTCCCGAGGCCGGGGAGAGACCCAGTACTTC
>NA|TRBV2|few|TRBJ1-4
CASSPRSRVEKLFF
TGTGCCAGCAGTCCTCGGAGCAGGGTTGAAAAACTGTTTTTT
>NA|TRBV30|NA|TRBJ2-1
CAWSGPSPYNEQFF
TGTGCCTGGAGTGGTCCTAGTCCCTACAATGAGCAGTTCTTC
>TRBD1|TRBV29-1|few|TRBJ2-7
CSAGQGASYEQYF
TGCAGCGCCGGACAGGGGGCTTCCTACGAGCAGTACTTC
>NA|TRBV29-1|NA|TRBJ1-1
CSVERRFNTEAFF
TGCAGCGTAGAGAGGAGATTCAACACTGAAGCTTTCTTT
>TRBD1|TRBV18|NA|TRBJ1-2
CASSADRASGYTF
TGTGCCAGCTCAGCGGACAGGGCGTCTGGCTACACCTTC
>TRBD2|TRBV4-1|few|TRBJ2-2
CASARAGEFGELFF
TGCGCCAGCGCACGGGCGGGAGAATTCGGGGAGCTGTTTTTT
>TRBD1|TRBV5-4|NA|TRBJ2-7
CASSLDRTGVYEQYF
TGTGCCAGCAGCTTGGATCGGACAGGGGTCTACGAGCAGTACTTC
>NA|TRBV7-9|few|TRBJ1-5
CASSWAEQPQHF
TGTGCCAGCAGCTGGGCTGAACAGCCCCAGCATTTT
>NA|TRBV21-1|NA|TRBJ2-5
CASSKSLREDQETQYF
TGTGCCAGCAGCAAGTCGCTCCGGGAAGACCAAGAGACCCAGTACTTC
>NA|TRBV7-9|NA|TRBJ2-4
CASSQQGPRWAKNIQYF
TGTGCCAGCAGCCAACAGGGACCAAGGTGGGCCAAAAACATTCAGTACTTC
>NA|TRBV7-2|NA|TRBJ1-5
CASSFGLNQPQHF
TGTGCCAGCAGCTTCGGTCTCAATCAGCCCCAGCATTTT
>NA|TRBV5-1|few|TRBJ2-7
CASSLVGPHEQYF
TGCGCCAGCAGCTTGGTTGGGCCCCACGAGCAGTACTTC
>NA|TRBV19|NA|TRBJ2-4
CASTPTSSGLGNIQYF
TGTGCCAGTACCCCGACGTCAAGCGGGTTGGGAAACATTCAGTACTTC
>TRBD1|TRBV29-1|few|TRBJ2-3
CSVDRGRSASDTQYF
TGCAGCGTTGACAGGGGGCGTTCGGCGTCAGATACGCAGTATTTT
>NA|TRBV11-2|few|TRBJ1-1
CASSLEPGQNTEAFF
TGTGCCAGCAGCTTAGAACCGGGTCAGAACACTGAAGCTTTCTTT
>NA|TRBV5-4|few|TRBJ2-1
CASSLDSAYNEQFF
TGTGCCAGCAGCCTGGACAGTGCCTACAATGAGCAGTTCTTC
>TRBD2|TRBV30|NA|TRBJ2-2
CAWSVGLAGSGELFF
TGTGCCTGGAGTGTAGGTCTAGCGGGGTCCGGGGAGCTGTTTTTT
>TRBD2|TRBV19|NA|TRBJ2-3
CASSIGTTSDTQYF
TGTGCCAGTTCCATCGGGACTACTTCAGATACGCAGTATTTT
>NA|TRBV11-3|NA|TRBJ2-1
CASSLEGQPYNEQFF
TGTGCCAGCAGCTTAGAGGGGCAGCCCTACAATGAGCAGTTCTTC
>TRBD1|TRBV7-3|NA|TRBJ2-3
CASSFDRGTDTQYF
TGTGCCAGCAGCTTTGACAGGGGAACAGATACGCAGTATTTT
>NA|TRBV4-1|NA|TRBJ1-5
CASSPQYSNQPQHF
TGCGCCAGCAGCCCACAATATAGCAATCAGCCCCAGCATTTT